This T cell receptor beta chain originates from a study of blood T cells in healthy people across ages. Study conclusions and caveats: Estimates based on one million T cells were treated as lower bounds. No conclusive comparison of naive versus antigen-experienced cells was possible with unsorted PBMCs.

For the second PCR, which ran for 7 to 11 cycles, a sample-barcoded 5' primer and a J-beta primer mix were used. The authors tagged each cDNA molecule using a template-switch adaptor with 12 random nucleotides. Each CDR3 protein is one row after TCRdb ran MiXCR on the 5' RACE reads. Among under 750,000 distinct CDR3 sequences, around half were seen once, and the ten largest hold around 25%. Between the trimmed V and J ends, which lost 4 bases and 5 bases, there was a span of 13 bases. Germline assignment: CDR1 SGDLS and CDR2 YYNGEE. This CDR3 spans 14 amino acids. About this clonotype itself: The antigen remains unidentified.

The chain recombines TRBV9 with TRBJ2-1, with D possibly being TRBD1 (6 bases). The specimen was blood. The receptor was derived from a man older than 75 in good health. The chain's CDR3 is CASSTAGTNNEQFF. For the CDR3, the DNA is TGTGCCAGCAGCACCGCCGGGACAAACAATGAGCAGTTCTTC.